Shown below are 3 T cell receptor beta chains from a single sample sequenced in a study of CD8+ T cells in alopecia areata. Investigators isolated RNA and reverse transcribed it into cDNA to act as the sequencing template. Only in-frame clones appear in the TCRdb table, and some are missing; sequencing was by immunoSEQ multiplex PCR. The sample lists tens of thousands of clones, approximately 92% occurring once. Treatment given: oral pan-JAK inhibitor, 5-10 mg twice daily. Sequenced here: CD8+ T cells sorted from blood, sampled at week 24, from a patient treated with tofacitinib. Receptors originate from a human donor with alopecia areata.

The J gene is TRBJ2-1, the V gene TRBV29-1; TRBD2 might be the D (6 bases). V lost 3 bases to trimming and J lost 9 bases, with 12 bases between them. This CDR3 is 12 amino acids long. Per the germline V gene, CDR1 is SQVTM and CDR2 is ANQGSEA. In DNA form, the CDR3 reads TGCAGCGTTGAGGGGCTAGCGATTGAGCAGTTCTTC. Its protein is CSVEGLAIEQFF.

This chain joins TRBV30 and TRBJ2-7; 9 nucleotides line up with TRBD1. The CDR3 runs to 13 residues. Germline-derived CDR1 and CDR2 are GTSNPN and SVGIG (reference sequence). J lost 6 bases, V lost 1 base, and 4 bases had no gene match. The DNA for the CDR3 is TGTGCCTGGAGTGAGGGACAGGGAGGCGAGCAGTACTTC. Translating gives CAWSEGQGGEQYF.

This clone was counted a single time. V and J are TRBV29-1 and TRBJ2-5; 9 bases map to TRBD1. TRBJ2-7 explains the end of the DNA better; the J call may be wrong. Germline lookup yields CDR1 SQVTM and CDR2 ANQGSEA. This CDR3 has 14 amino acids. The CDR3 spells CSVEPGQGPYEQYF. In nucleotides, the CDR3 is TGCAGCGTAGAGCCGGGACAGGGCCCCTACGAGCAGTACTTC.